This TCR beta chain comes out of a study of control samples from healthy donors and cancer patients (dated by TCRdb to about 2020). The library was obtained by the immunoSEQ multiplex PCR assay. Drawn from immuneACCESS, this table holds only the in-frame rearrangements with V and J called that TCRdb kept. Clones are partly lost; checked studies trace under half to an unresolved V gene and leave the rest unexplained. The sample profile shows about 120,000 clones; roughly 90% of them were found once. Clones ranked in the top ten supply about 3.7% of the sample. Regarding this clone: Its antigen is currently not known. Base qualities are not at hand, and no much larger clone is one base apart.

Sequencing used PBMCs. The receptor was derived from an older woman with lung cancer.

This receptor carries the CDR3 CASSAGDTQYF. The DNA sequence is given as TGTGCCAGCAGCGCGGGGGATACGCAGTATTTT. This chain joins TRBV9 to TRBJ2-3; TRBD2 might be the D gene, on 5 matching bases. Measured from the cysteine to the phenylalanine, the CDR3 is 11 residues long. The sequence is cut down to CDR3 DNA, 33 bases in frame from base 1. From a lookup of the germline V gene, CDR1 and CDR2 are SGDLS and YYNGEE. At the junction V is shortened by 3 bases and J by 6 bases, with 5 bases in between.